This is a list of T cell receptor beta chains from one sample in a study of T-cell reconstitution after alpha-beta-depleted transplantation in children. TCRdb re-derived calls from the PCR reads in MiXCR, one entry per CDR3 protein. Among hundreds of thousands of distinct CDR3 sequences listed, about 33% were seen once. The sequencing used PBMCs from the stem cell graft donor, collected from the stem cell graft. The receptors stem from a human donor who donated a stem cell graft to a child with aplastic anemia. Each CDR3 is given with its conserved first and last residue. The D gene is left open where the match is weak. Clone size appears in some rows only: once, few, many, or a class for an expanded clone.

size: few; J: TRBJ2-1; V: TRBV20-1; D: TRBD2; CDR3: CSARDILAAYNEQFF
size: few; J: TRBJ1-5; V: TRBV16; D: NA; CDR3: CASSHIQGAGNQPQHF
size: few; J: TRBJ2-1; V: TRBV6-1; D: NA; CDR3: CASSRQPSSYNEQFF
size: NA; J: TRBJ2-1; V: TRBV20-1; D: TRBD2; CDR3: CCARDPGLAGWNEQFF
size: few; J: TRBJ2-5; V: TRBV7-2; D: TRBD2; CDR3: CASSPSGRAETQYF
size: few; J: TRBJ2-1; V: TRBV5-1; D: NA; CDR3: CASSLDSREQFF
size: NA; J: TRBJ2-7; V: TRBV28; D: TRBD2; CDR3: CASRLAGAHEQYF
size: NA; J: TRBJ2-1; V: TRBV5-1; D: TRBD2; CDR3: CASSLALAGVGEQFF
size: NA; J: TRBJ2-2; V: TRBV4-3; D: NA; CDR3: CASSQGGRDTGELFF
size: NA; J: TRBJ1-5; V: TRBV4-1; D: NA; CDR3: CASSQVKGPRINQPQHF
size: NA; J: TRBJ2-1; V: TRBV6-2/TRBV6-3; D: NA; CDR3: CASNRVSYNEQFF
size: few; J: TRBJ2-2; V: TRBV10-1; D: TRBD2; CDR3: CASSGQGLASAGELFF
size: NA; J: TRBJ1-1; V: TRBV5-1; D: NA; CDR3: CASSRLGGDTEAFF
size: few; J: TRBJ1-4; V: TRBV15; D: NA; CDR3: CATSVGLGTNEKLFF
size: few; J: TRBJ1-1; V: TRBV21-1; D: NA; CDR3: CASSKNRGRGNTEAFF
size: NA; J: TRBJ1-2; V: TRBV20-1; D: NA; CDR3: CSARDKLILPYGYTF
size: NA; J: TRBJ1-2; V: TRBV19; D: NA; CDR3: CASSMGRARNYGYTF
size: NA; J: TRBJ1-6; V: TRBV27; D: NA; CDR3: CASSLLSLSSYNSPLHF
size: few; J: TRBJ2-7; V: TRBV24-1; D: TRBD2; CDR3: CATSEGTSGSYEQYF
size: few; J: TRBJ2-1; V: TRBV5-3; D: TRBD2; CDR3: CARSSGLAGLSSSYNEQFF
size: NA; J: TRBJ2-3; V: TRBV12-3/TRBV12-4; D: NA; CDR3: CASSPGPGGTDTQYF
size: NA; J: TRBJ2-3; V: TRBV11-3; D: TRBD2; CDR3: CASSLAAGVSDTQYF
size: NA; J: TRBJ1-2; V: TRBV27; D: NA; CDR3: CASSLGMGVEGYTF
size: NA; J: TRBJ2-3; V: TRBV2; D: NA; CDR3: CASAPDTSRDTQYF
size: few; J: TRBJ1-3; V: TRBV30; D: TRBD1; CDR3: CAWSITGGSGNTIYF
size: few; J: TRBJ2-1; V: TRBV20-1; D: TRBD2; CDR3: CSARGTSGSVVGEQFF
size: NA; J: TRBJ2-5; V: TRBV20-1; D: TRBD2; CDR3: CSARDLAGGQETQYF
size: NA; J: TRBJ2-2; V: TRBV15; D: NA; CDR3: CATRAAGELFF
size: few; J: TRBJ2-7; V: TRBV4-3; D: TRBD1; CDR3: CASSQGVGGRYEQYF
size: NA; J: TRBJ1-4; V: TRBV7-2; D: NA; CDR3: CASSGGGDEKLFF
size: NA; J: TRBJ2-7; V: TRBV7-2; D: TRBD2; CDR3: CASGTSGIYSYEQYF
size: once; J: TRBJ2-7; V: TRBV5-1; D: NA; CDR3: CASSPMNQGTSYEQYF
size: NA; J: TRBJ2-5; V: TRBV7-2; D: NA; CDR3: CASSLAIRKDGLQETQYF
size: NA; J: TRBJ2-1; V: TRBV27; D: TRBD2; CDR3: CASSSLTSGRYNEQFF
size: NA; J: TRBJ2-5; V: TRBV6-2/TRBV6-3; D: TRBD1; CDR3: CASSDRDSSYQETQYF
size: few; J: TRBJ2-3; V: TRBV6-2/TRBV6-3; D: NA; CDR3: CASNPRRTDTQYF
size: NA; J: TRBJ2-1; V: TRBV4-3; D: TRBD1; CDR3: CASSPGPRDSAFF
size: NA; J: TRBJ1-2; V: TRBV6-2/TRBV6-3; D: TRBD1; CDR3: CAPGTGSPYGYTF
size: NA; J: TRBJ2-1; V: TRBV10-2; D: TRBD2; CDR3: CASRTRTSGSKDEQFF
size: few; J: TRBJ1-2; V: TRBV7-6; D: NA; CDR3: CASSLVRGRDFNYGYTF
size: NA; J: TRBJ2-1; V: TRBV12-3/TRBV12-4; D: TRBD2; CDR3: CASTSSTSGSVHEQFF
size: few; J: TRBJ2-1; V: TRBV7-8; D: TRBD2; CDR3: CASSLIGTSSPEQFF
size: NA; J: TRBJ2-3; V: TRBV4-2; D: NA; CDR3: CASSQTRDPGTDTQYF
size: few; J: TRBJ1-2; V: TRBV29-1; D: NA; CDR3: CSAGRNSGTHGYTF
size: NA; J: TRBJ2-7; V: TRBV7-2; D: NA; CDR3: CASSFERTYEQYF
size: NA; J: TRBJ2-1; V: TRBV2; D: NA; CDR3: CASRSWTVTNEQFF
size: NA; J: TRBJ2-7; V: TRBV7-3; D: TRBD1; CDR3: CASSQVPGQGYEQYF
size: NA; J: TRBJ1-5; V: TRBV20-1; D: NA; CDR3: CSVDEGSYSNQPQHF
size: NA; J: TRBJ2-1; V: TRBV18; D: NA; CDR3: CASSPPKGSEQFF
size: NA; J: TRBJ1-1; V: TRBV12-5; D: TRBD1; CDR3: CASGWGTAMNTEAFF
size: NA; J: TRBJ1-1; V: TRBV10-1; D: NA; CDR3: CASSQHENQRPEAFF
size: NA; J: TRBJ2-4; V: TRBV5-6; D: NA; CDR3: CASSTTVGREENIQYF
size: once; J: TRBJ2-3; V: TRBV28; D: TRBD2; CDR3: CASSSPGSGRTDTQYF
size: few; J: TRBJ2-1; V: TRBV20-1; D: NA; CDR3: CSARERGGINEQFF
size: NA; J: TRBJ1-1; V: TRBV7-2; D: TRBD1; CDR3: CASSNRDRGRGGAFF
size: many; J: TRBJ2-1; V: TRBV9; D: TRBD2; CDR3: CASSVDSGRYNEQFF